This T cell receptor beta chain derives from a study of control samples from healthy donors and cancer patients. This CDR3 is built from 15 residues. The V and J ends lost 1 base and 7 bases, in that order; junction bases with no gene match: 6. Germline V gene data show CDR1 as MGHRA and CDR2 as YSYEKL. Clones were read by immunoSEQ multiplex PCR, and TCRdb kept only the in-frame ones, dropping some. The table includes 120,000 to 150,000 clones, under 95% detected once. This sequence was found in a man aged 18 to 29 in good health. Source material: blood. The genes are TRBV4-1 and TRBJ1-4, with 7 bases lining up with TRBD1. CDR3 DNA: TGCGCCAGCAGCCAAGCCGACAGGGATTGTGAAAAACTGTTTTTT. Translating gives CASSQADRDCEKLFF.